The rows below give T cell receptor beta chains drawn from one sample of a study of control samples from healthy donors and cancer patients. Produced via immunoSEQ multiplex PCR; TCRdb's table is partial and in-frame only. Reported are about 190,000 clones; the ten largest clones contain 2.2%. Specimen: blood. These receptors were taken from a woman aged 30 to 39 in good health. Both conserved end residues are part of each CDR3. Each record gives: CDR3 protein, CDR3 DNA, D gene, V gene, J gene. D genes are given only for firm matches.

CDR3aa: CSASVGTRQETQYF; CDR3nt: TGCAGTGCTAGTGTGGGGACTAGGCAAGAGACCCAGTACTTC; d_gene: TRBD2; v_gene: TRBV20-1; j_gene: TRBJ2-5
CDR3aa: CASSISLSGANVLTF; CDR3nt: TGTGCCAGCAGTATCAGCCTCTCTGGGGCCAACGTCCTGACTTTC; d_gene: .; v_gene: TRBV6-5; j_gene: TRBJ2-6
CDR3aa: CASKGVGELFF; CDR3nt: TGTGCCAGCAAAGGGGTCGGGGAGCTGTTTTTT; d_gene: .; v_gene: TRBV6-6; j_gene: TRBJ2-2
CDR3aa: CAWSGEYEQYF; CDR3nt: TGTGCCTGGAGCGGAGAATACGAGCAGTACTTC; d_gene: .; v_gene: TRBV30; j_gene: TRBJ2-7
CDR3aa: CASSTGVDGNTIYF; CDR3nt: TGTGCCAGCAGTACAGGGGTGGATGGAAACACCATATATTTT; d_gene: TRBD1; v_gene: TRBV6-6; j_gene: TRBJ1-3
CDR3aa: CASRGQAGSTDTQYF; CDR3nt: TGTGCCAGTAGAGGGCAAGCGGGGAGCACAGATACGCAGTATTTT; d_gene: TRBD2; v_gene: TRBV19; j_gene: TRBJ2-3
CDR3aa: CASSESAGTSTDTQYF; CDR3nt: TGCGCCAGCAGTGAGTCGGCGGGAACTAGCACAGATACGCAGTATTTT; d_gene: .; v_gene: TRBV10-1; j_gene: TRBJ2-3
CDR3aa: CASSNGRDTDTQYF; CDR3nt: TGTGCCAGCAGTAATGGCAGGGACACAGATACGCAGTATTTT; d_gene: .; v_gene: TRBV28; j_gene: TRBJ2-3
CDR3aa: CASSARTGALSKNIQYF; CDR3nt: TGTGCCAGCAGTGCCCGGACAGGGGCTCTATCCAAAAACATTCAGTACTTC; d_gene: TRBD1; v_gene: TRBV27; j_gene: TRBJ2-4
CDR3aa: CASSYRQGAAMKQYF; CDR3nt: TGTGCCAGCAGCTACCGACAGGGGGCGGCTATGAAGCAGTACTTC; d_gene: TRBD1; v_gene: TRBV27; j_gene: TRBJ2-7
CDR3aa: CASSLGRWRGSYYEQYF; CDR3nt: TGTGCCAGCAGTTTAGGACGGTGGCGGGGGAGCTACTACGAGCAGTACTTC; d_gene: TRBD2; v_gene: TRBV28; j_gene: TRBJ2-7
CDR3aa: CASSTPDPGLFSKNIQYF; CDR3nt: TGTGCCAGTAGTACCCCGGACCCAGGACTATTCTCCAAAAACATTCAGTACTTC; d_gene: .; v_gene: TRBV19; j_gene: TRBJ2-4
CDR3aa: CATSVAGSSVGYTF; CDR3nt: TGTGCCACCAGTGTCGCGGGTTCGAGCGTAGGCTACACCTTC; d_gene: .; v_gene: TRBV24-1; j_gene: TRBJ1-2
CDR3aa: CATSRGPGGNTEAFF; CDR3nt: TGTGCCACCAGCAGAGGTCCGGGGGGGAACACTGAAGCTTTCTTT; d_gene: .; v_gene: TRBV15; j_gene: TRBJ1-1
CDR3aa: CASSRDSEGYEQYF; CDR3nt: TGTGCCAGCAGTCGGGACAGTGAGGGTTACGAGCAGTACTTC; d_gene: TRBD1; v_gene: TRBV6-5; j_gene: TRBJ2-7
CDR3aa: CASNGGAQNIQYF; CDR3nt: TGCGCCAGCAATGGGGGGGCTCAGAACATTCAGTACTTC; d_gene: .; v_gene: TRBV5-1; j_gene: TRBJ2-4
CDR3aa: CASRGQGGVTEAFF; CDR3nt: TGTGCCAGCAGGGGACAGGGGGGGGTCACTGAAGCTTTCTTT; d_gene: TRBD1; v_gene: TRBV2; j_gene: TRBJ1-1
CDR3aa: CSVRAPGREKLFF; CDR3nt: TGCAGCGTTCGCGCCCCGGGCCGGGAAAAACTGTTTTTT; d_gene: .; v_gene: TRBV29-1; j_gene: TRBJ1-4
CDR3aa: CASSQGVESSYNSPLHF; CDR3nt: TGTGCCAGCAGCCAAGGGGTGGAGAGCTCCTATAATTCACCCCTCCACTTT; d_gene: .; v_gene: TRBV4-2; j_gene: TRBJ1-6
CDR3aa: CASSLKGSSYNSPLHF; CDR3nt: TGTGCCAGCAGCTTGAAGGGAAGCTCCTATAATTCACCCCTCCACTTT; d_gene: .; v_gene: TRBV13; j_gene: TRBJ1-6
CDR3aa: CASSSGQGVTEQYF; CDR3nt: TGTGCCAGCAGTTCGGGACAGGGGGTAACCGAGCAGTACTTC; d_gene: TRBD1; v_gene: TRBV6-5; j_gene: TRBJ2-7
CDR3aa: CASSLRAKGEKLFF; CDR3nt: TGTGCCAGCAGCCTGAGAGCTAAGGGTGAAAAACTGTTTTTT; d_gene: .; v_gene: TRBV14; j_gene: TRBJ1-4